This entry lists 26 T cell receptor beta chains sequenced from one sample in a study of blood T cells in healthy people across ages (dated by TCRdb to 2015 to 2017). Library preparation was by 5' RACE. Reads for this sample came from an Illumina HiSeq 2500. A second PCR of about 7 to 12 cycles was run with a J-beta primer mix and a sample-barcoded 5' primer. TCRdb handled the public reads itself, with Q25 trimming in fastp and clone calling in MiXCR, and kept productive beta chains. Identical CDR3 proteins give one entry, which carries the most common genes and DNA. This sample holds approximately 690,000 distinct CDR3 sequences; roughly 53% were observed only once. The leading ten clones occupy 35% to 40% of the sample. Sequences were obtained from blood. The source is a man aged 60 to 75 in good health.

The CDR3 loop reads CASRQRTGGAGANVLTF. Here the CDR3 DNA reads TGTGCCAGCAGACAGAGGACAGGGGGCGCTGGGGCCAACGTCCTGACTTTC. The chain carries TRBV6-6 and TRBJ2-6; 11 bases agree with TRBD1. The length of the CDR3 is 17 residues. V was clipped by 6 bases and J by 2 bases; unmatched bases: 6. CDR1 and CDR2 (germline): MNHNY, SVGAGI (reference sequence).

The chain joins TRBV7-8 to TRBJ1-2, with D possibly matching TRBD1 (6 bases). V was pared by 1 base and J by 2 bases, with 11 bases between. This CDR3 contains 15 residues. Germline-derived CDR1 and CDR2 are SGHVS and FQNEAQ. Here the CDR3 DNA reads TGTGCCAGCAGCTTAGATCAGGGGCTCAACTATGGCTACACCTTC. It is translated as CASSLDQGLNYGYTF.

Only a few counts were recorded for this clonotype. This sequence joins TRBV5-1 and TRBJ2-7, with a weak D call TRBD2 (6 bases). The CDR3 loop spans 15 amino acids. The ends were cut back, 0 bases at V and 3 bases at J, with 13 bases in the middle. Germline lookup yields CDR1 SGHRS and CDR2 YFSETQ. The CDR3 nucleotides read TGCGCCAGCAGCTTGGAGCCCGGGGGAGACTACGAGCAGTACTTC. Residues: CASSLEPGGDYEQYF.

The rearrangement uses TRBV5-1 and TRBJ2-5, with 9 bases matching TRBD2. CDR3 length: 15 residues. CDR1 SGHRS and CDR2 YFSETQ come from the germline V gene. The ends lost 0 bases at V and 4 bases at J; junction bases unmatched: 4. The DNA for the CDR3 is TGCGCCAGCAGCTTGGGAAGACTAGCGGCAGAGACCCAGTACTTC. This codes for CASSLGRLAAETQYF.

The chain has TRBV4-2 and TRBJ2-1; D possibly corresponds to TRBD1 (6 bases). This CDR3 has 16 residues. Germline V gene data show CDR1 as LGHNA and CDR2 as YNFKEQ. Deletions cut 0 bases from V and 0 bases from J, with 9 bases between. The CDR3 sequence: CASSQERGSSYNEQFF. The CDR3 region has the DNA TGTGCCAGCAGCCAAGAAAGGGGGAGCTCCTACAATGAGCAGTTCTTC.

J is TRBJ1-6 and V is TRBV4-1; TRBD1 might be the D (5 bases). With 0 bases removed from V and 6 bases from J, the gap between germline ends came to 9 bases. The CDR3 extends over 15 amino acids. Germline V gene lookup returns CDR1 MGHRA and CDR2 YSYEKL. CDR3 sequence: CASSQDRGSNSPLHF. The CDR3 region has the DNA TGCGCCAGCAGCCAAGATCGGGGCAGTAATTCACCCCTCCACTTT.

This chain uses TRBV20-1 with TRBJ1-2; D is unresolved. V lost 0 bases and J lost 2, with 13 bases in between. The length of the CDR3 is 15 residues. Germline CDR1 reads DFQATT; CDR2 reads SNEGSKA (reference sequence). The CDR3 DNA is TGCAGTGCTAGAGAGAGGAAGGGAGGGAACTATGGCTACACCTTC. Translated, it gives CSARERKGGNYGYTF.

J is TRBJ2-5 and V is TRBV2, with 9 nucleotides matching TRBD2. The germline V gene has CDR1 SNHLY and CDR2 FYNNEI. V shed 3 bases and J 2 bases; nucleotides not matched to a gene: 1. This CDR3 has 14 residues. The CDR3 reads CASSDLAGQETQYF. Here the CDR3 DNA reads TGTGCCAGCAGTGATCTAGCGGGACAAGAGACCCAGTACTTC.

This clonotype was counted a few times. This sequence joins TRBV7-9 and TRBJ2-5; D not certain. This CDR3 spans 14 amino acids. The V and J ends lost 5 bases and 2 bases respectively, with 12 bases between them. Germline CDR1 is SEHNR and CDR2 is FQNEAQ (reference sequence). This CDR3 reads CASSRGRRQETQYF. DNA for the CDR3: TGTGCCAGCAGCCGTGGCAGGCGTCAAGAGACCCAGTACTTC.

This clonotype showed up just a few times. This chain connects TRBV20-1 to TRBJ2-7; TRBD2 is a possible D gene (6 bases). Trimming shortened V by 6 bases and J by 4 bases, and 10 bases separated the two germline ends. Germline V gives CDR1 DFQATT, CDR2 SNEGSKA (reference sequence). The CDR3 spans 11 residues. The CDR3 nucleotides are TGCAGTGCAATACTAGCTTACGAGCAGTACTTC. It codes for CSAILAYEQYF.

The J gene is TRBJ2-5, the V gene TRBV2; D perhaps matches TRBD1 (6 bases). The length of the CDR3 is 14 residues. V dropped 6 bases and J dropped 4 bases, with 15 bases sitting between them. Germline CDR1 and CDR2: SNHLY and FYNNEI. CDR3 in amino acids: CASSGTGSGETQYF. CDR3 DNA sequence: TGTGCCAGCAGCGGTACAGGGTCGGGAGAGACCCAGTACTTC.

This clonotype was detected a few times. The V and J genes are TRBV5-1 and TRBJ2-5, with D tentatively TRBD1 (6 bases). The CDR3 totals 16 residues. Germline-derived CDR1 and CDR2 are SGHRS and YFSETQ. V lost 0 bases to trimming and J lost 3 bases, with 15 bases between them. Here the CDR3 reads CASSLGAGRGEETQYF. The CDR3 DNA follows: TGCGCCAGCAGCTTGGGGGCGGGCAGGGGCGAAGAGACCCAGTACTTC.

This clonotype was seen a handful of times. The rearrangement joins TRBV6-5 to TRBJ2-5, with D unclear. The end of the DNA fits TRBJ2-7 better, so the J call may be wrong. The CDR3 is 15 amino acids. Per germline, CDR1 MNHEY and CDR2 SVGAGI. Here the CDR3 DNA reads TGTGCCAGCAGTTACGCCTTCGCTGGCTACTACGAGCAGTACTTC. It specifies CASSYAFAGYYEQYF.

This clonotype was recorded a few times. For the CDR3, the DNA is TGCAGTGCTTCCGGACTAGCGGGGGGCGCTTTCTATAGCACAGATACGCAGTATTTT. Amino acids: CSASGLAGGAFYSTDTQYF. The V call is TRBV20-1, the J call TRBJ2-3; 14 nucleotides agree with TRBD2. Germline V gene lookup returns CDR1 DFQATT and CDR2 SNEGSKA (reference sequence). CDR3 size: 19 residues. Unmatched junction bases numbered 13, after V lost 5 bases and J lost 0 bases.

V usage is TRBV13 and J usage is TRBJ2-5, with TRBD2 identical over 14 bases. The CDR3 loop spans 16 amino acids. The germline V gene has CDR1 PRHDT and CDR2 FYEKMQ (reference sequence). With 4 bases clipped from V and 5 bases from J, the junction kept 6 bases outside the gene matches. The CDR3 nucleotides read TGTGCCAGCAGCTCGACTAGCGGGGGGGCGGCTGAGACCCAGTACTTC. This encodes CASSSTSGGAAETQYF.

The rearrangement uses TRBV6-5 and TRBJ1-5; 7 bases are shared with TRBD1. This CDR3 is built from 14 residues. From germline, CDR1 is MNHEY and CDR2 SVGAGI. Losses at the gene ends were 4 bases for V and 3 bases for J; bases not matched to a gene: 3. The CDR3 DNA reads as TGTGCCAGCAGTTCAGGGGGGGACAATCAGCCCCAGCATTTT. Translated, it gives CASSSGGDNQPQHF.

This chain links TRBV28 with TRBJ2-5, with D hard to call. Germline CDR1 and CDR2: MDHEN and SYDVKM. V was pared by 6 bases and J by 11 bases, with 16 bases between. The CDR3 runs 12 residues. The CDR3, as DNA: TGTGCCAGCAGGGGCAGTAACAATGAGCAGTACTTC. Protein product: CASRGSNNEQYF.

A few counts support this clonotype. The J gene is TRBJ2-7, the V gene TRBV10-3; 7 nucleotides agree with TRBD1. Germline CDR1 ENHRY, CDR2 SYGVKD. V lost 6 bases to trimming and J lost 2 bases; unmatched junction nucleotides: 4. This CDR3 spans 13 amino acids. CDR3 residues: CAIRSGTAYEQYF. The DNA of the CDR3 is TGTGCCATCAGGTCCGGGACAGCCTACGAGCAGTACTTC.

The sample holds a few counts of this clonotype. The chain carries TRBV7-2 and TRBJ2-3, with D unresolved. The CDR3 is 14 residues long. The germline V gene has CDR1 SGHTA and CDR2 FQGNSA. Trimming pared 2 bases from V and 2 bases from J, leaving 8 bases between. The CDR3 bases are TGTGCCAGCAGCTTACTCCAATTCACAGATACGCAGTATTTT. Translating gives CASSLLQFTDTQYF.

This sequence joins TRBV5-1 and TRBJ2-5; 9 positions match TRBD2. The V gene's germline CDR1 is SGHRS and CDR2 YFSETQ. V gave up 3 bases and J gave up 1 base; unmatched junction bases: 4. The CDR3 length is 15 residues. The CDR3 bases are TGCGCCAGCAGCTCCGGGGGACTAGCCCAAGAGACCCAGTACTTC. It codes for CASSSGGLAQETQYF. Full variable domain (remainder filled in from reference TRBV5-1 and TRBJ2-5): KAGVTQTPRYLIKTRGQQVTLSCSPISGHRSVSWYQQTPGQGLQFLFEYFSETQRNKGNFPGRFSGRQFSNSRSEMNVSTLELGDSALYLCASSSGGLAQETQYFGPGTRLLVL.

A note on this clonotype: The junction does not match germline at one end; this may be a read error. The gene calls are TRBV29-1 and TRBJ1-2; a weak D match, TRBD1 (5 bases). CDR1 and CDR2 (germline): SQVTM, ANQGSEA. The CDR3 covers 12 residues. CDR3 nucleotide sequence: TGCAGCGCCTCGACAGCTAACTATGGCCACACCTTC. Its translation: CSASTANYGHTF.

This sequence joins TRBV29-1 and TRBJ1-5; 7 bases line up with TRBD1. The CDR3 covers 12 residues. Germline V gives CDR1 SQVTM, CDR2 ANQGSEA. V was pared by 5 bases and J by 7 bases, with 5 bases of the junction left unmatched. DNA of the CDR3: TGCAGCGTTACAGGGGTCGGCCAGCCCCAGCATTTT. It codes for CSVTGVGQPQHF.

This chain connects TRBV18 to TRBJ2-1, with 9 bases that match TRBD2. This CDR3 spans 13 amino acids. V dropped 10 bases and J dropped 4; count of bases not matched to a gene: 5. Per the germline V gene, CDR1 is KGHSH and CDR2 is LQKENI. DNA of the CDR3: TGTGCCACCCGAGCGGGGGGATACAATGAGCAGTTCTTC. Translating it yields CATRAGGYNEQFF.

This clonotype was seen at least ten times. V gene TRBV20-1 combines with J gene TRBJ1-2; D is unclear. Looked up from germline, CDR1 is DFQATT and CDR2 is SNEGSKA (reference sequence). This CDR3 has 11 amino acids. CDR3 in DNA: TGCAGCTCTACACTAGGCTATGGCTACACCTTC. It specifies CSSTLGYGYTF.

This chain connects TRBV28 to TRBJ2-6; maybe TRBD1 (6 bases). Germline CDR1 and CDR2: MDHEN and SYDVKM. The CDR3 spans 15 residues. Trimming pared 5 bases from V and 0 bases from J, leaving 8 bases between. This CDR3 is CASSVTGSGANVLTF. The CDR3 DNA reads TGTGCCAGCAGTGTGACAGGCTCTGGGGCCAACGTCCTGACTTTC.

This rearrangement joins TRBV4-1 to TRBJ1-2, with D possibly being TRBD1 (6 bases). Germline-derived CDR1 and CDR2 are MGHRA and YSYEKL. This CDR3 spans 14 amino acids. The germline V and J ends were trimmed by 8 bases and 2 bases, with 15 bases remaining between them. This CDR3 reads CASGEGQLNYGYTF. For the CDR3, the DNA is TGCGCCAGCGGCGAGGGACAACTCAACTATGGCTACACCTTC.